The TCR beta chain under discussion was sequenced for a study of early T cells in non-severe SARS-CoV-2 infection. As for the study in general: Investigators sequenced bulk RNA drawn from unsorted whole blood, and chains remained unpaired. Notes on the study in general: Missing private and CD4 specificities, VDJdb matching favored anti-spike CD8 responses.

The protocol attached unique molecular identifiers to individual cDNA molecules. From the 5' RACE reads, TCRdb called clonotypes with MiXCR, one entry per CDR3 protein. Counted here are more than 60,000 distinct CDR3 sequences, around 12% occurring once; the ten biggest clones make up 1% to 1.5%. This clonotype was recorded a few times. Its antigen is undetermined. The CDR3 spans 13 residues. Germline CDR1 and CDR2: SNHLY and FYNNEI. Trimming stripped 3 bases from V and 11 bases from J, with 14 bases between. This chain connects TRBV2 to TRBJ1-5; possible D gene TRBD1, 5 bases. The sequence came from an adult who was a healthcare worker with PCR-confirmed SARS-CoV-2 infection or an uninfected control (not recorded which). The donor label of this sample is uncertain. The sequences come from whole blood, collected at baseline. CDR3 sequence reads: CASSDTGLGAQHF. CDR3 in DNA: TGTGCCAGCAGTGATACGGGCTTGGGGGCCCAGCATTTT. The variable domain in full, with the rest retrieved from reference TRBV2 and TRBJ1-5, is EPEVTQTPSHQVTQMGQEVILRCVPISNHLYFYWYRQILGQKVEFLVSFYNNEISEKSEIFDDQFSVERPDGSNFTLKIRSTKLEDSAMYFCASSDTGLGAQHFGDGTRLSIL.